This T cell receptor beta chain was sequenced for a study of breast tumors, draining lymph nodes, adjacent tissues. Points from the study as a whole: Tumor repertoires ranked between lymph nodes and nontumor tissue in diversity, with V and J gene preferences. That most tumor T cells come from lymph nodes remained unproven. Findings are consistent with lymph node origin and intratumoral expansion of most tumor T cells.

TCRdb re-called the multiplex PCR reads with MiXCR, one entry per CDR3 protein. This sample has 200,000 or so distinct CDR3 sequences; 30% to 40% occur once, and the top ten carry more than 4%. Breast cancer patients provided tissue from their axillary draining lymph nodes. This CDR3 is built from 14 residues. V lost 5 bases to trimming and J lost 4 bases; unmatched junction nucleotides: 6. Germline V lookup: CDR1 MNHEY, CDR2 SVGAGI. This clonotype appeared a few times. Its specificity is not known. Sequenced material: axillary lymph node tissue. This clonotype was sampled from a female donor with breast cancer. Some clones in this sample may be carry-over from other donors' samples. V and J are TRBV6-5 and TRBJ1-2; TRBD1 agrees at 8 bases. The CDR3 bases are TGTGCCAGCAGTCTTTCAGGGGGCTTCTATGGCTACACCTTC. Translated: CASSLSGGFYGYTF.